Listed here is a single T cell receptor (beta chain). Its target is unknown. These donors were members of the roughly 120-subject validation cohort, a group separate from the approximately 680-subject first cohort. The data originate from a study of cytomegalovirus exposure and HLA in healthy donors. Study-wide context: Per a later analysis, the approximately 690 first-cohort and 120 validation repertoires shared one platform.

Clones were read by immunoSEQ multiplex PCR, and TCRdb kept only the in-frame ones, dropping some. The table has approximately 300,000 clones, about nine tenths seen once. General study points: Three of the chains that were CMV-associated were confirmed in vitro to be specific for CMV antigens. Accounts indicate the classifier identified cytomegalovirus status with strong specificity and sensitivity.

This sequence was found in a woman aged 25-40 years in good health and CMV-seropositive. Input material: PBMCs.

CDR3 in DNA: TGTGCCAGCAGTCTTAGCCCTCAGGGAAACTATGGCTACACCTTC. It translates to CASSLSPQGNYGYTF. The chain links TRBV28 to TRBJ1-2; D is perhaps TRBD1 (5 bases). The CDR3 spans 15 residues. Trimming removed 5 bases from V and 2 bases from J, with 15 bases in between. The germline V gene encodes CDR1 MDHEN and CDR2 SYDVKM.